This TCR beta chain emerged from a study of T cell repertoires in cytomegalovirus infection. In the study overall: Public TCR beta signatures were indicative of both CMV infection and a matching HLA type.

One entry per CDR3 protein results from TCRdb running MiXCR on the reads. Among 300,000 or so distinct CDR3 sequences, roughly a quarter were seen once, and the ten largest hold more than 11%. This clonotype appeared a few times. What it binds is not known. CDR3 length: 17 residues. Germline-derived CDR1 and CDR2 are SGDLS and YYNGEE. Unmatched junction bases numbered 9, after V lost 4 bases and J lost 1 base. Broader study findings: The ex vivo response was dominated by HLA-C-restricted CMV-specific TCR beta clonotypes.

The clonotype was recovered from a human donor in good health (CMV status not recorded). Some clones in this sample may be carry-over from other donors' samples. Material for sequencing was PBMCs. The V call is TRBV9, the J call TRBJ1-3; 9 bases are a match to TRBD1. The DNA for the CDR3 is TGTGCCAGCAGCCCCCGGGGGACAGGGCGATCTGGAAACACCATATATTTT. Protein sequence: CASSPRGTGRSGNTIYF. Together with reference TRBV9 and TRBJ1-3, the CDR3 gives the full variable domain: DSGVTQTPKHLITATGQRVTLRCSPRSGDLSVYWYQQSLDQGLQFLIQYYNGEERAKGNILERFSAQQFPDLHSELNLSSLELGDSALYFCASSPRGTGRSGNTIYFGEGSWLTVV.